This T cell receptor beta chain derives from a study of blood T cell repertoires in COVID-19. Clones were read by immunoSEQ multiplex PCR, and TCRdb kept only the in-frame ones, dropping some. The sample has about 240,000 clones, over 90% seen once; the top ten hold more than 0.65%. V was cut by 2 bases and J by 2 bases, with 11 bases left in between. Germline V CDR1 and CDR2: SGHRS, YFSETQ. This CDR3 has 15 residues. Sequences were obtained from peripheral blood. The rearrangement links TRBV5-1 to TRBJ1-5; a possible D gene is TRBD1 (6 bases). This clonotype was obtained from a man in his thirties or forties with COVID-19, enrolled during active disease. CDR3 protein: CASSFRGARNQPQHF. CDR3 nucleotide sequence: TGCGCCAGCAGCTTTCGGGGGGCACGCAATCAGCCCCAGCATTTT.